This TCR beta chain stems from a study of OX40 agonist ivuxolimab in advanced cancers. Method: immunoSEQ multiplex PCR; TCRdb's copy keeps in-frame clones and lacks some. The sample records around 91,000 clones, roughly 87% being singletons. This CDR3 region has 17 residues. Germline CDR1 reads SNHLY; CDR2 reads FYNNEI. The ends lost 6 bases at V and 0 bases at J; junction bases unmatched: 12. The V and J genes are TRBV2 and TRBJ2-7, with 9 nucleotides matching TRBD2. The sequencing used CD4+ or CD8+ T cells sorted from blood, collected in a trial of the OX40 agonist ivuxolimab. The sequence was obtained from an adult with an advanced solid tumor such as melanoma, head and neck, liver or kidney cancer. CDR3 protein: CASSPPAGREGSYEQYF. The CDR3 coding sequence is TGTGCCAGCAGCCCCCCAGCAGGGCGGGAGGGCTCCTACGAGCAGTACTTC.